These 6 T cell receptor beta chains were sequenced from one sample in a study of regulatory T cells in long-lasting Graves disease. The time point here: newly diagnosed GD, antithyroid drugs for less than 3 months. The authors made the TCR library using RNA they extracted from PBMCs. Relying on iRepertoire HTBI primers and Arm-PCR of CDR3 regions, the team built TCR beta libraries. TCRdb redid the calling of the multiplex PCR reads with MiXCR, one entry per CDR3 protein. The table lists roughly 500,000 distinct CDR3 sequences, approximately 12% of them singletons. These data also featured in a second study, about T cells in Graves' hyperthyroidism and ophthalmopathy.

The specimen was peripheral blood mononuclear cells (PBMCs), collected at new diagnosis, from a patient treated with antithyroid drugs. All receptors derive from a man aged 30-40 years with Graves disease.

To note about this clonotype: One junction end does not reproduce the germline sequence, and a read error may be involved. The chain has TRBV19 and TRBJ2-2, with D possibly matching TRBD2 (6 bases). The germline V gene has CDR1 LNHDA and CDR2 SQIVND (reference sequence). The CDR3 runs to 16 residues. CDR3 loop: CASSPGPHRGTGGLFF. The CDR3 DNA reads as TGTGCCAGTTCTCCGGGCCCCCATCGCGGCACCGGGGGGCTGTTTTTT.

This clonotype was found a few times. The gene calls are TRBV13 and TRBJ2-7, with TRBD2 matching over 10 bases. This CDR3 is built from 17 residues. Germline lookup yields CDR1 PRHDT and CDR2 FYEKMQ (reference sequence). V was pared by 0 bases and J by 10 bases, with 15 bases of the junction left unmatched. The CDR3: CASSLGRLAGTLREQYF. For the CDR3, the DNA is TGTGCCAGCAGCTTAGGCCGACTAGCGGGTACCCTACGAGAACAGTACTTC.

This clonotype came up many times. CDR3 sequence (DNA): TGTGCCAGCAGTTTAGGAGCCCGGAGAGAGACCCAGTACTTC. Translated, it gives CASSLGARRETQYF. The chain has TRBV12-3 or TRBV12-4 and TRBJ2-5; no reliable D call. The CDR3 is made up of 14 amino acids. The ends were cut back, 1 base at V and 4 bases at J, with 10 bases in the middle.

This clonotype was observed many times. This chain connects TRBV6-1 to TRBJ1-2; 9 positions match TRBD1. CDR1 and CDR2 from the germline V gene are MNHNS and SASEGT. After removal of 3 bases from V and 7 bases from J, the junction contained 9 bases not matched to a gene. The CDR3 is 15 residues long. CDR3 in amino acids: CASSDVATGGPGYTF. The CDR3 bases are TGTGCCAGCAGTGACGTCGCCACAGGGGGCCCTGGCTACACCTTC.

The table lists this clonotype with many counts. J is TRBJ2-7 and V is TRBV5-6; possibly TRBD2 for D (6 bases). CDR3 length: 13 amino acids. Per the germline V gene, CDR1 is SGHDT and CDR2 is YYEEEE. V was trimmed by 4 bases and J by 6 bases, leaving 14 bases between them. The chain's CDR3 is CASSPAGLSEQYF. In nucleotides, the CDR3 is TGTGCCAGCAGCCCGGCGGGGTTGAGCGAGCAGTACTTC.

The chain has TRBV18 and TRBJ1-5; D ambiguous. Trimming removed 0 bases from V and 4 bases from J, with 10 bases in between. The CDR3 extends over 15 amino acids. Germline assignment: CDR1 KGHSH and CDR2 LQKENI. In DNA, the CDR3 is TGTGCCAGCTCACCACCGGGGAACCGAAATCAGCCCCAGCATTTT. Protein sequence: CASSPPGNRNQPQHF.